These T cell receptor beta chains were read from a single sample in a study of identical twins. Each CDR3 protein gets one entry after TCRdb re-called the 5' RACE reads with MiXCR. Among some 200,000 distinct CDR3 sequences, 6.5% to 8.5% were seen once, and the ten largest hold less than 2%. These data also featured in a second study, about yellow fever vaccine responses in identical twins.

The sequencing sample was made of memory (CD45RO+) T cells sorted from blood. These receptor sequences come from a woman between 18 and 29 years old in good health. CDR3s include the opening cysteine and the closing phenylalanine or tryptophan. A D gene is named only where the DNA matches it firmly. Not every row has a clone size; where given, it reads once, few, many or a size class.

size	V	J	D	DNA	CDR3
many	TRBV9	TRBJ2-3	TRBD1	TGTGCCAGCAGCGTACTTCTAGGGGGCGCAGATACGCAGTATTTT	CASSVLLGGADTQYF
many	TRBV27	TRBJ2-3	-	TGTGCCAGCAGTCTACAGCGAAGCACAGATACGCAGTATTTT	CASSLQRSTDTQYF
-	TRBV29-1	TRBJ2-3	-	TGCAGCGTTAACGGGGGCCACACAGATACGCAGTATTTT	CSVNGGHTDTQYF
few	TRBV11-3	TRBJ2-2	TRBD1	TGTGCCAGCAGCTCCACAGGGGGTCTGAACACCGGGGAGCTGTTTTTT	CASSSTGGLNTGELFF
few	TRBV5-6	TRBJ2-7	-	TGTGCCAGCAGCCGTCTCCGGGACCCGGCCTACGAGCAGTACTTC	CASSRLRDPAYEQYF
many	TRBV15	TRBJ2-2	-	TGTGCCACCAGCAGAGATCTAGCGACGAACACCGGGGAGCTGTTTTTT	CATSRDLATNTGELFF
-	TRBV18	TRBJ2-7	-	TGTGCCAGCTCCCCGGGGGAAGGGAGCTCCTACGAGCAGTACTTC	CASSPGEGSSYEQYF
-	TRBV20-1	TRBJ2-5	-	TGCAGTGCTAGAGGCCCCACAGGGAGGGAGACCCAGTACTTC	CSARGPTGRETQYF
many	TRBV9	TRBJ2-3	TRBD1	TGTGCCAGCAGCGAAACCGGGACAGGGGGCGAGACAGATACGCAGTATTTT	CASSETGTGGETDTQYF
few	TRBV11-2	TRBJ2-2	TRBD2	TGTGCCAGCAGCTCAAACCCGGGACTAGCGGGGAACACCGGGGAGCTGTTTTTT	CASSSNPGLAGNTGELFF
few	TRBV20-1	TRBJ2-5	TRBD1	TGCAGTGCCCCACCCTTGACAGGGCTCCGTGAGACCCAGTACTTC	CSAPPLTGLRETQYF
few	TRBV3-1	TRBJ1-1	-	TGTGCCAGCAGCCAAGGGAGTTCTGAAGCTTTCTTT	CASSQGSSEAFF
-	TRBV20-1	TRBJ1-5	-	TGCAGTGCTAATCCCGAGGGGAGAAGCAATCAGCCCCAGCATTTT	CSANPEGRSNQPQHF
many	TRBV11-1	TRBJ2-7	TRBD2	TGTGCCAGCAGCCAGTCTGGGACTAGCGGGAGGGGAATCTACGAGCAGTACTTC	CASSQSGTSGRGIYEQYF
-	TRBV20-1	TRBJ2-5	TRBD1	TGCAGTGCTAGAGCCAGGGGGCGCAGGACTACAGAGACCCAGTACTTC	CSARARGRRTTETQYF
-	TRBV20-1	TRBJ2-1	-	TGCAGTGCCGGGAATGGGGGGCGCTTAGATGAGCAGTTCTTC	CSAGNGGRLDEQFF
-	TRBV5-1	TRBJ2-5	-	TGCGCCAGCAGCTTGTCTCCCGCGGGGGAGACCCAGTACTTC	CASSLSPAGETQYF
-	TRBV12-3/TRBV12-4	TRBJ2-6	-	TGTGCCAGCAGTTCACAGGGTCTTGGGTCTGGGGCCAACGTCCTGACTTTC	CASSSQGLGSGANVLTF
-	TRBV4-2	TRBJ2-3	-	TGTGCCAGCAGCCAGGAGCCTATGACAGGCCATACGCAGTATTTT	CASSQEPMTGHTQYF
few	TRBV20-1	TRBJ2-5	-	TGCAGTGCTAGTATCGTTGGGGAGTTAGAGACCCAGTACTTC	CSASIVGELETQYF
many	TRBV7-2	TRBJ2-1	-	TGTGCCAGCAGCTTAGGTACGCTTGGGGGAGTGTTCTTC	CASSLGTLGGVFF
-	TRBV7-9	TRBJ2-7	-	TGTGCCAGCAGCGGGGGGCAGGGTCGCGAGCAGTACTTC	CASSGGQGREQYF
-	TRBV7-2	TRBJ2-1	-	TGTGCCAGCAGTAGGACAGTGTCTGACTCCTACAATGAGCAGTTCTTC	CASSRTVSDSYNEQFF
many	TRBV10-3	TRBJ1-2	-	TGTGCCATCAGTGAGACAGACAGGACTAACTATGGCTACACCTTC	CAISETDRTNYGYTF
few	TRBV18	TRBJ1-5	TRBD1	TGTGCCAGCTCTCAGACAGGGGGTGGTGGCCAGCCCCAGCATTTT	CASSQTGGGGQPQHF
many	TRBV7-2	TRBJ2-7	-	TGTGCCAGCAGATTACCGGGACCCAACAACGAGCAGTACTTC	CASRLPGPNNEQYF
many	TRBV28	TRBJ2-7	TRBD1	TGTGCCAGCAGTTTAAGGCAGGGGGCGGGGAAAGAACACGAGCAGTACTTC	CASSLRQGAGKEHEQYF
-	TRBV5-5	TRBJ2-1	-	TGTGCCAGCAGCTTGGTGCTGGGTACCGATGAGCAGTTCTTC	CASSLVLGTDEQFF
-	TRBV2	TRBJ2-7	-	TGTGCCAGCAGTGTGAGGGAAGGGGCCTACGAGCAGTACTTC	CASSVREGAYEQYF
few	TRBV20-1	TRBJ2-7	-	TGCAGTGCGATTTACCGGACAGCCTACGAGCAGTACTTC	CSAIYRTAYEQYF
-	TRBV10-3	TRBJ2-5	-	TGTGCCATCAGTGTCGGCCCCCAAGAGACCCAGTACTTC	CAISVGPQETQYF
medium-sized	TRBV12-3/TRBV12-4	TRBJ1-1	-	TGTGCCAGCAGTTTAGGGGGCCCTTCTGAAGCTTTCTTT	CASSLGGPSEAFF
many	TRBV11-2	TRBJ2-3	-	TGTGCCAGCAGCTTAAAGGGCGGAGATACGCAGTATTTT	CASSLKGGDTQYF
many	TRBV20-1	TRBJ2-7	TRBD2	TGCAGTTTGGGGGTTGCTGGACTAGCTCCCTACGAGCAGTACTTC	CSLGVAGLAPYEQYF
-	TRBV9	TRBJ2-5	-	TGTGCCAGCAGCGCCTCCGGGCGGGGTCATGGGGAGACCCAGTACTTC	CASSASGRGHGETQYF
-	TRBV2	TRBJ2-5	TRBD2	TGTGCCAGCAGGTCCGCGGGACTAGCGGCGCCCGGGGAGACCCAGTACTTC	CASRSAGLAAPGETQYF
-	TRBV2	TRBJ2-2	TRBD1	TGTGCCAGCAGTGAGGTCCGGACAGGGGGAGGCACCGGGGAGCTGTTTTTT	CASSEVRTGGGTGELFF
few	TRBV10-3	TRBJ1-2	-	TGTGCCATCAGTGAACGAGGGGGGTATGGCTACACCTTC	CAISERGGYGYTF
few	TRBV14	TRBJ2-7	TRBD1	TGTGCCAGCAGGTCGGACAGGGAGTACGAGCAGTACTTC	CASRSDREYEQYF
-	TRBV18	TRBJ2-7	TRBD2	TGTGCCAGCTCACAAATACCGGGACTAGCGGGCGAGCAGTACTTC	CASSQIPGLAGEQYF
many	TRBV12-3/TRBV12-4	TRBJ1-1	-	TGTGCCAGCAGTTCCTCGTTGACGTCTGAAGCTTTCTTT	CASSSSLTSEAFF
many	TRBV29-1	TRBJ2-2	TRBD1	TGCAGCGCCCAACAGGGGCTCGTTATGGCCGGGGAGCTGTTTTTT	CSAQQGLVMAGELFF
many	TRBV20-1	TRBJ2-5	-	TGCAGTGCTAGAGATCCGTTTCTAGAGACCCAGTACTTC	CSARDPFLETQYF
many	TRBV20-1	TRBJ1-5	-	TGCAGTGCCCGAGGGACCGCGAATCAGCCCCAGCATTTT	CSARGTANQPQHF
few	TRBV18	TRBJ2-1	TRBD1	TGTGCCAGCTCACCACAGGAGGGGACAGGCTTGCGCAATGAGCAGTTCTTC	CASSPQEGTGLRNEQFF
few	TRBV9	TRBJ2-7	-	TGTGCCAGCAGCGTGGGCCCTAGGAGGGACGAGCAGTACTTC	CASSVGPRRDEQYF
few	TRBV30	TRBJ2-1	-	TGTGCCTGGAGTGTTAATATCGAGCAGTTCTTC	CAWSVNIEQFF
many	TRBV9	TRBJ1-3	TRBD1	TGTGCCAGCAGCGCAGAGGACAGGGTTGGAAACACCATATATTTT	CASSAEDRVGNTIYF
few	TRBV12-5	TRBJ2-2	-	TGTGCTAGTGCCCAAGGGGGCGGGGGAAGTACCGGGGAGCTGTTTTTT	CASAQGGGGSTGELFF
-	TRBV5-1	TRBJ2-3	TRBD2	TGCGCCAGCAGCTTGATCGCGGGAGGGCGAATCACAGATACGCAGTATTTT	CASSLIAGGRITDTQYF
many	TRBV7-9	TRBJ2-1	TRBD2	TGTGCCAGCAGCTCTCCGGGACTAGCTACCGATGAGCAGTTCTTC	CASSSPGLATDEQFF
many	TRBV6-1	TRBJ1-2	-	TGTGCCAGCCAACCCCTCGGGGGGGGCTCTAACTATGGCTACACCTTC	CASQPLGGGSNYGYTF
-	TRBV6-5	TRBJ2-3	-	TGTGCCAGCAGGACAGTCACAGATACGCAGTATTTT	CASRTVTDTQYF
many	TRBV12-3/TRBV12-4	TRBJ2-4	-	TGTGCCAGCAGACTAGAGAGAGCCAAAAACATTCAGTACTTC	CASRLERAKNIQYF